Below are 25 T cell receptor beta chains sequenced from a single sample in a study of T cell responses to AZD1222 COVID-19 vaccine. The data were produced by immunoSEQ multiplex PCR, yet TCRdb's version contains in-frame clones alone and is incomplete. This sample yields approximately 220,000 clones, of which around 93% are seen a single time; around 1% belongs to the top ten. The material sequenced was peripheral blood, taken on day 0 of MenACWY control vaccination. The receptors were sampled from an adult in good health.

The rearrangement joins TRBV2 to TRBJ1-2, with D tentatively TRBD1 (6 bases). CDR3 size: 15 residues. In germline, CDR1 is SNHLY, CDR2 FYNNEI. V was pared by 3 bases and J by 0 bases, with 11 bases between. CDR3 amino acids: CASSERTASNYGYTF. CDR3 nucleotides: TGTGCCAGCAGTGAGAGGACAGCTTCTAACTATGGCTACACCTTC.

The rearrangement joins TRBV5-4 to TRBJ2-7, with 9 bases fitting TRBD1. Per germline, CDR1 SGHNT and CDR2 YYREEE (reference sequence). J was trimmed by 1 base and V by 3 bases; bases with no gene match: 5. The CDR3 consists of 15 residues. The CDR3, as DNA: TGTGCCAGCAGCTCCGGGGACAGGGCGTCCTACGAGCAGTACTTC. Translated: CASSSGDRASYEQYF.

The V and J genes are TRBV12-3 or TRBV12-4 and TRBJ1-5; D remains ambiguous. V shed 3 bases and J shed 3 bases, with 6 bases lying between them. CDR3 length: 13 amino acids. This CDR3 reads CASSFSFNQPQHF. CDR3 DNA: TGTGCCAGCAGTTTTTCCTTCAATCAGCCCCAGCATTTT.

The rearrangement joins TRBV18 to TRBJ2-1, with TRBD2 as a possible D gene (5 bases). Germline V lookup: CDR1 KGHSH, CDR2 LQKENI. The CDR3 runs 14 residues. Trimming took 4 bases from V and 5 from J, leaving 12 bases between them. CDR3 coding DNA: TGTGCCAGCTCACTCCTAGCTGTCAACAATGAGCAGTTCTTC. It specifies CASSLLAVNNEQFF.

The chain recombines TRBV3-1 (or the pseudogene TRBV3-2) with TRBJ2-5; D could derive from TRBD1 or TRBD2 (6 bases each). Per germline, CDR1 LGHDT and CDR2 YNNKEL (reference sequence). This CDR3 region has 14 residues. The V end was cut by 1 base, the J end by 3 bases, with 9 bases between. The CDR3 is CASSQVGGKETQYF. The CDR3 DNA follows: TGTGCCAGCAGCCAAGTAGGGGGGAAAGAGACCCAGTACTTC.

The rearrangement links TRBV27 to TRBJ1-1; D is perhaps TRBD1 (6 bases). The CDR3 runs 13 residues. Germline V lookup: CDR1 MNHEY, CDR2 SMNVEV (reference sequence). The ends were cut back, 3 bases at V and 1 base at J, with 6 bases in the middle. DNA for the CDR3: TGTGCCAGCAGTTTCAGGGGGAACACTGAAGCTTTCTTT. Protein product: CASSFRGNTEAFF.

V and J are TRBV5-5 and TRBJ1-3, with a weak D call TRBD1 (6 bases). This CDR3 comprises 16 residues. Germline CDR1 and CDR2: SGHKS and YYEKEE (reference sequence). Trimming took off 2 bases at V and 2 bases at J, with 14 bases between the two ends. The CDR3 bases are TGTGCCAGCAGCTTTCTGGGGGCAAGCACTGGAAACACCATATATTTT. This codes for CASSFLGASTGNTIYF.

The chain couples TRBV29-1 to TRBJ1-1; 8 nucleotides agree with TRBD1. The CDR3 has 14 residues. J gave up 0 bases and V 7 bases, and 7 bases lay outside the gene matches. In germline, CDR1 is SQVTM, CDR2 ANQGSEA. The DNA of the CDR3 is TGCAGCGCAGTAACAGGGGGGATGAACACTGAAGCTTTCTTT. Residues: CSAVTGGMNTEAFF.

CDR3 bases: TGTGCCAGCAGCTTGACCCCACCGGCACGTAACACTGAAGCTTTCTTT. Protein sequence: CASSLTPPARNTEAFF. The chain uses TRBV5-4 and TRBJ1-1; D is undetermined. The CDR3 contains 16 residues. Trimming removed 1 base at V and 2 bases at J, with 15 bases between. Per the germline V gene, CDR1 is SGHNT and CDR2 is YYREEE (reference sequence). The complete variable domain, with remaining parts taken from reference TRBV5-4 and TRBJ1-1, reads ETGVTQSPTHLIKTRGQQVTLRCSSQSGHNTVSWYQQALGQGPQFIFQYYREEENGRGNFPPRFSGLQFPNYSSELNVNALELDDSALYLCASSLTPPARNTEAFFGQGTRLTVV.

The V gene is TRBV5-1, the J gene TRBJ2-7; no clear D. Trimming took 6 bases from V and 5 from J, leaving 12 bases between them. Looked up from germline, CDR1 is SGHRS and CDR2 is YFSETQ. The CDR3 runs 12 residues. CDR3 protein: CASTASGNEQYF. The CDR3 region has the DNA TGCGCCAGCACCGCCTCTGGAAACGAGCAGTACTTC.

The chain recombines TRBV30 with TRBJ1-2, with D unresolved. This CDR3 has 13 residues. V was clipped by 3 bases and J by 3 bases, with 11 bases between them. Germline lookup yields CDR1 GTSNPN and CDR2 SVGIG (reference sequence). CDR3 nucleotides: TGTGCCTGGAGGTTGTGGGAATACTATGGCTACACCTTC. It codes for CAWRLWEYYGYTF.

The chain combines TRBV28 with TRBJ1-1; 8 bases align to TRBD1. Germline CDR1 and CDR2: MDHEN and SYDVKM. There are 13 residues in the CDR3. J lost 4 bases, V lost 10 bases, and 8 bases had no gene match. CDR3 nucleotides: TGTGCCACCGCAGCAGGGGGCCCCACTGAAGCTTTCTTT. Its translation is CATAAGGPTEAFF.

This clone is deemed medium-sized. The chain recombines TRBV27 with TRBJ1-6; the match to TRBD1 covers 8 bases. The CDR3 runs 14 residues. The germline V gene has CDR1 MNHEY and CDR2 SMNVEV (reference sequence). Unmatched junction bases numbered 6, after V lost 7 bases and J lost 7 bases. CDR3 region: CASKADRGNSPLHF. CDR3 DNA: TGTGCCAGCAAGGCAGACAGGGGAAATTCACCCCTCCACTTT.

The chain combines TRBV15 with TRBJ1-5; D gene unclear. The CDR3 totals 13 residues. The V and J ends lost 3 bases and 6 bases respectively, with 9 bases between them. Germline CDR1 LNHNV, CDR2 YYDKDF (reference sequence). CDR3 protein: CATSRETGQPQHF. The DNA of the CDR3 is TGTGCCACCAGCAGGGAGACGGGTCAGCCCCAGCATTTT.

This sequence joins TRBV19 and TRBJ2-1; D may be TRBD2 (6 bases). V gave up 8 bases and J gave up 1 base, with 12 bases separating them. The CDR3 has 14 amino acids. Per the germline V gene, CDR1 is LNHDA and CDR2 is SQIVND (reference sequence). The CDR3 region has the DNA TGTGCCAGTCGATCCGGGGGTTCCTACAATGAGCAGTTCTTC. Translating it yields CASRSGGSYNEQFF.

V gene TRBV12-3 or TRBV12-4 combines with J gene TRBJ1-1; D is unclear. This CDR3 has 11 residues. With 9 bases removed from V and 9 bases from J, the gap between germline ends came to 14 bases. The CDR3 region is CASREGLQAFF. CDR3 bases: TGTGCCAGTAGGGAGGGCCTACAAGCTTTCTTT.

The rearrangement uses TRBV5-6 and TRBJ2-3; 7 bases align to TRBD2. The CDR3 spans 14 residues. In germline, CDR1 is SGHDT, CDR2 YYEEEE. V lost 7 bases and J lost 1; bases outside the gene matches: 6. The DNA of the CDR3 is TGTGCCAGCTCCTGGGGGGGTGGCACAGATACGCAGTATTTT. Its translation is CASSWGGGTDTQYF.

The chain uses TRBV4-2 and TRBJ2-1; 15 positions match TRBD2. Germline values: CDR1 LGHNA, CDR2 YNFKEQ. The CDR3 loop spans 16 amino acids. With 2 bases clipped from V and 8 bases from J, the junction kept 4 bases outside the gene matches. The CDR3 is CASSQMGLAGGDEQFF. The CDR3 DNA is TGTGCCAGCAGCCAAATGGGACTAGCGGGGGGTGATGAGCAGTTCTTC.

The CDR3 DNA reads TGCGCCAGCAGCTTGTTAGCAGTCTCTGGAAACACCATATATTTT. Translation gives CASSLLAVSGNTIYF. The chain is built from TRBV5-1 and TRBJ1-3; D not certain. V gave up 1 base and J gave up 0 bases, with 8 bases separating them. The CDR3 has 15 amino acids. Germline lookup yields CDR1 SGHRS and CDR2 YFSETQ.

Comments on this clone: Other DNA sequences in the sample encode the same CDR3. The chain couples TRBV7-2 to TRBJ2-7; 8 bases are a match to TRBD1. Germline V gene lookup returns CDR1 SGHTA and CDR2 FQGNSA. The CDR3 is made up of 12 amino acids. The J segment lost 3 bases and the V segment lost 6 bases, leaving 1 base of the junction unmatched. The CDR3 here is CASRGTGYEQYF. The CDR3 bases are TGTGCCAGCAGGGGGACAGGCTACGAGCAGTACTTC.

The genes are TRBV4-1 and TRBJ1-2, with a tentative D call TRBD1 (6 bases). Germline V gene lookup returns CDR1 MGHRA and CDR2 YSYEKL. V shed 1 base and J shed 8 bases, with 11 bases lying between them. The CDR3 totals 13 residues. The CDR3 DNA reads TGCGCCAGCAGCCAAGGAGGGGGTTGGGGCTACACCTTC. Translating gives CASSQGGGWGYTF.

This chain links TRBV6-1 with TRBJ1-5; 10 bases are a match to TRBD1. V lost 3 bases to trimming and J lost 6 bases; unmatched junction nucleotides: 8. Per the germline V gene, CDR1 is MNHNS and CDR2 is SASEGT. The CDR3 contains 16 residues. The CDR3 region has the DNA TGTGCCAGCAGTGAGATGACAGGGGGCAATGGTCAGCCCCAGCATTTT. It is translated as CASSEMTGGNGQPQHF.

The rearrangement uses TRBV6-5 and TRBJ1-1; D call uncertain. V lost 0 bases, J lost 4 bases, and 9 bases lay in between. The CDR3 sequence is 14 residues long. CDR1 and CDR2 from the germline V gene are MNHEY and SVGAGI. DNA of the CDR3: TGTGCCAGCAGTTACTCATGGGATGGCACTGAAGCTTTCTTT. Translating it yields CASSYSWDGTEAFF.

This chain connects TRBV3-1 (or the pseudogene TRBV3-2) to TRBJ1-6; D remains unclear. This CDR3 has 14 amino acids. Trimming took off 4 bases at V and 5 bases at J, with 9 bases between the two ends. Germline V lookup: CDR1 LGHDT, CDR2 YNNKEL (reference sequence). CDR3 amino acids: CASSLNQNNSPLHF. In nucleotides, the CDR3 is TGTGCCAGCAGCCTCAATCAGAATAATTCACCCCTCCACTTT.

The V gene is TRBV28, the J gene TRBJ2-2, with TRBD2 matching 10 bases. Per germline, CDR1 MDHEN and CDR2 SYDVKM. Unmatched junction bases numbered 7, after V lost 2 bases and J lost 4 bases. This CDR3 spans 17 amino acids. The CDR3 nucleotides are TGTGCCAGCAGTTTAGATCAGCGGGGGGGCGGCACCGGGGAGCTGTTTTTT. It specifies CASSLDQRGGGTGELFF. Full variable domain (missing parts from reference TRBV28 and TRBJ2-2): DVKVTQSSRYLVKRTGEKVFLECVQDMDHENMFWYRQDPGLGLRLIYFSYDVKMKEKGDIPEGYSVSREKKERFSLILESASTNQTSMYLCASSLDQRGGGTGELFFGEGSRLTVL.